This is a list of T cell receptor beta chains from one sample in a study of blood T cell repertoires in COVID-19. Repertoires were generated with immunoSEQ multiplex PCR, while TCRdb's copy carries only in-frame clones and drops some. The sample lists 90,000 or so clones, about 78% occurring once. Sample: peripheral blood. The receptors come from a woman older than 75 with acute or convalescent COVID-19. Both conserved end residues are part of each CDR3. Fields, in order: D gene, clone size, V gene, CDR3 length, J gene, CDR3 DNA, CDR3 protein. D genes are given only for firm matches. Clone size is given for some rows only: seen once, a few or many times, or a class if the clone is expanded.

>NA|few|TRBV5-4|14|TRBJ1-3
TGTGCCAGCAGCGCGGGACCGACTGGAAACACCATATATTTT
CASSAGPTGNTIYF
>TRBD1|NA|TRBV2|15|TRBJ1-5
TGTGCCAGCAGTGATATGGGACAGGGAGGTCAGCCCCAGCATTTT
CASSDMGQGGQPQHF
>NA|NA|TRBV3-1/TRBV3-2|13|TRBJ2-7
TGTGCCAGCAGCCAAGGGTATCGGTTGGAGCAGTACTTC
CASSQGYRLEQYF
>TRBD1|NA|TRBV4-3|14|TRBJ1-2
TGCGCCAGCAGCCAGCACGGGACAGGGGATGGCTACACCTTC
CASSQHGTGDGYTF
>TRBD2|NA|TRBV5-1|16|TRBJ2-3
TGCGCCCGCAGCTTGGGGCGGGGGGGCGGCACAGATACGCAGTATTTT
CARSLGRGGGTDTQYF
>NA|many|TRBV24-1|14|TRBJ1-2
TGTGCCACCAGTGATTCCGGGAGAGACTATGGCTACACCTTC
CATSDSGRDYGYTF
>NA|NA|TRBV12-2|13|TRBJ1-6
TGTGCGGCTAGTAGCTCCTATAATTCACCCCTCCACTTT
CAASSSYNSPLHF
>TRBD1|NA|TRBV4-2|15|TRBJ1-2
TGTGCCAGCAGCCAGCGACAGGGGACTAACTATGGCTACACCTTC
CASSQRQGTNYGYTF
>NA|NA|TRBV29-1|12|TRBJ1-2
TGCAGCGTAACGGATGACAGCTATGGCTACACCTTC
CSVTDDSYGYTF
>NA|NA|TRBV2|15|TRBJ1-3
TGTGCCAGCAGTGGAGAGCTTCTCTCTGGAAACACCATATATTTT
CASSGELLSGNTIYF
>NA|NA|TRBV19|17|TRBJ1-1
TGTGCCAGTAGCCCAAACCAATACAGGGACATGAACACTGAAGCTTTCTTT
CASSPNQYRDMNTEAFF
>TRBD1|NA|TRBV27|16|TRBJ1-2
TGTGCCAGCAGTTCTGACAGGGCGCAGTCTAACTATGGCTACACCTTC
CASSSDRAQSNYGYTF
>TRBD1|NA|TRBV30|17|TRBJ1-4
TGTGCCTGGAGTGTCCTAGGTCCGGGACAGTCGGAAGAAAAACTGTTTTTT
CAWSVLGPGQSEEKLFF